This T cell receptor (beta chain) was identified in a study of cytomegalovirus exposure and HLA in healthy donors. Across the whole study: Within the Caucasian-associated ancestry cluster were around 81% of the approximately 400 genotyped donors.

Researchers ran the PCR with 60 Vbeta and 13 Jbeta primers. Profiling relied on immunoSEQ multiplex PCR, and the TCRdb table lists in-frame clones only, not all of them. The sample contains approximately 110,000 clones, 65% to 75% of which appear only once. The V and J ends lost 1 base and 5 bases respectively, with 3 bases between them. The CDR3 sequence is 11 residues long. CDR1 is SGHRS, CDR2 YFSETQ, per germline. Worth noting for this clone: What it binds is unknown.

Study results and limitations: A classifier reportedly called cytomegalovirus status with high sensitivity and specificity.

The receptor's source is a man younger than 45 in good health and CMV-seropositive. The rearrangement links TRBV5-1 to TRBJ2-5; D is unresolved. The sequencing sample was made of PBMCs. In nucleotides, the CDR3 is TGCGCCAGCAGCTTGTCGGAGACCCAGTACTTC. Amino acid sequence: CASSLSETQYF.